This is a list of T cell receptor beta chains from one sample in a study of blood T cell repertoires in COVID-19. The protocol was immunoSEQ multiplex PCR, while the TCRdb copy is restricted to in-frame clones and leaves out a portion. Found here are 150,000 to 200,000 clones, 80% of them singletons; the top ten hold 4.5% to 7.5%. Sequencing used PBMCs or T cells enriched from blood (not recorded which). These receptors all stem from a man aged 35 to 55 who had recovered from COVID-19. The CDR3 runs from the conserved cysteine through the conserved F or W. D genes are given only for firm matches. Rows may omit the clone size; those that give it use once, few, many or a size class.

V	J	D	size	length	CDR3	DNA
TRBV10-3	TRBJ1-5	TRBD1	NA	13	CATTGTGGQPQHF	TGTGCCACTACTGGGACAGGGGGCCAGCCCCAGCATTTT
TRBV5-1	TRBJ1-6	NA	many	15	CASSLAQGVNSPLHF	TGCGCCAGCAGCTTGGCCCAAGGGGTGAATTCACCCCTCCACTTT
TRBV14	TRBJ2-1	NA	NA	15	CASSQAGSNLNEQFF	TGTGCCAGCAGCCAAGCAGGAAGCAACCTCAATGAGCAGTTCTTC
TRBV12-3/TRBV12-4	TRBJ1-2	NA	NA	11	CASSQGLGYTF	TGTGCCAGCAGTCAGGGATTAGGCTACACCTTC
TRBV11-3	TRBJ1-1	TRBD1	NA	15	CASSQGQGLNTEAFF	TGTGCCAGCAGCCAAGGACAGGGGCTGAACACTGAAGCTTTCTTT
TRBV2	TRBJ2-5	TRBD1	NA	16	CASSRGPGQKAETQYF	TGTGCCAGCAGCAGGGGACCGGGACAGAAAGCAGAGACCCAGTACTTC
TRBV6-5	TRBJ1-1	NA	NA	11	CASSYTGGAFF	TGTGCCAGCAGTTACACGGGGGGGGCTTTCTTT
TRBV19	TRBJ2-3	TRBD1	NA	11	CASTRGQGTYF	TGTGCCAGTACGCGGGGACAGGGGACGTATTTT
TRBV5-5	TRBJ1-6	TRBD1	NA	15	CASSLDGDRYSPLHF	TGTGCCAGCAGCTTGGATGGGGACAGGTATTCACCCCTCCACTTT
TRBV30	TRBJ1-1	NA	NA	15	CAWREGGYLNTEAFF	TGTGCCTGGAGAGAGGGGGGGTATCTGAACACTGAAGCTTTCTTT
TRBV9	TRBJ1-4	NA	NA	14	CASSGAATNEKLFF	TGTGCCAGCAGCGGAGCTGCAACTAATGAAAAACTGTTTTTT
TRBV14	TRBJ2-2	NA	few	17	CASSQDLGAGGTGELFF	TGTGCCAGCAGCCAAGATTTAGGTGCAGGTGGGACCGGGGAGCTGTTTTTT
TRBV29-1	TRBJ1-1	NA	NA	12	CSGRQANTEAFF	TGCAGCGGAAGACAGGCGAACACTGAAGCTTTCTTT
TRBV9	TRBJ1-5	NA	few	14	CASSPSPGNQPQHF	TGTGCCAGCAGCCCCTCCCCTGGCAATCAGCCCCAGCATTTT
TRBV19	TRBJ1-1	NA	NA	14	CASSIVRMNTEAFF	TGTGCCAGTAGTATCGTCAGAATGAACACTGAAGCTTTCTTT
TRBV5-6	TRBJ1-2	TRBD1	few	15	CASSLESGGNYGYTF	TGTGCCAGCAGCTTGGAGTCAGGGGGGAACTATGGCTACACCTTC
TRBV7-9	TRBJ1-1	NA	few	14	CASSSRGIGTEAFF	TGTGCCAGCAGCTCCCGAGGCATCGGCACTGAAGCTTTCTTT
TRBV6-5	TRBJ1-1	TRBD1	once	15	CASSHKGQGHTEAFF	TGTGCCAGCAGTCATAAGGGACAGGGTCACACTGAAGCTTTCTTT
TRBV19	TRBJ2-2	NA	once	14	CASSKFRASGELFF	TGTGCCAGTAGTAAATTCAGGGCTAGCGGGGAGCTGTTTTTT
TRBV15	TRBJ1-2	TRBD1	NA	16	CATSRGQGAIEYGYTF	TGTGCCACCAGCAGAGGACAGGGGGCGATAGAGTATGGCTACACCTTC
TRBV2	TRBJ1-6	NA	NA	15	CAGTIEGSYNSPLHF	TGTGCCGGTACAATAGAGGGCAGCTATAATTCACCCCTCCACTTT
TRBV7-6	TRBJ2-5	TRBD2	NA	16	CASSLGVLAGGPTQYF	TGTGCCAGCAGCTTAGGCGTACTAGCGGGGGGTCCGACCCAGTACTTC
TRBV19	TRBJ1-2	NA	NA	14	CASKGPGRAWGYTF	TGTGCCAGTAAAGGCCCGGGCAGGGCGTGGGGCTACACCTTC
TRBV21-1	TRBJ1-6	NA	NA	15	CASSKIGLGDSPLHF	TGTGCCAGCAGCAAGATTGGATTAGGGGATTCACCCCTCCACTTT
TRBV5-1	TRBJ1-1	NA	NA	15	CASSSSQPGNTEAFF	TGCGCCAGCAGCTCCTCGCAGCCGGGGAACACTGAAGCTTTCTTT
TRBV6-1	TRBJ1-5	NA	few	18	CASSVPDLGRREDQPQHF	TGTGCCAGCAGTGTCCCAGACTTGGGCAGGAGGGAGGATCAGCCCCAGCATTTT
TRBV30	TRBJ1-1	NA	NA	16	CAWSGEGGAMNTEAFF	TGTGCCTGGAGTGGTGAAGGGGGGGCTATGAACACTGAAGCTTTCTTT
TRBV6-1	TRBJ1-6	NA	NA	14	CASSELAGRSPLHF	TGTGCCAGCAGTGAATTAGCGGGCAGATCACCCCTCCACTTT
TRBV2	TRBJ2-1	NA	NA	15	CASSVAVGSYNEQFF	TGTGCCAGCAGTGTCGCGGTCGGCTCCTACAATGAGCAGTTCTTC
TRBV21-1	TRBJ2-2	NA	NA	17	CASSKAWGRGNTGELFF	NA
TRBV19	TRBJ2-2	TRBD1	NA	13	CAPRDRWSGELFF	TGTGCCCCAAGGGACAGGTGGAGCGGGGAGCTGTTTTTT
TRBV24-1	TRBJ2-1	TRBD2	NA	16	CATSDPQAGGANEQFF	TGTGCCACCAGTGACCCCCAAGCGGGGGGGGCTAATGAGCAGTTCTTC
TRBV5-1	TRBJ2-1	TRBD2	once	16	CASSSGLAGGHNEQFF	TGCGCCAGCAGCTCGGGACTAGCGGGGGGACACAATGAGCAGTTCTTC
TRBV7-9	TRBJ1-2	TRBD1	NA	15	CASSISGTGIGGYTF	TGTGCCAGCAGTATTTCCGGGACAGGGATCGGCGGCTACACCTTC
TRBV7-8	TRBJ2-1	TRBD2	NA	16	CASSLGVAGGYNEQFF	TGTGCCAGCAGCTTAGGTGTAGCGGGGGGATACAATGAGCAGTTCTTC
TRBV27	TRBJ2-1	NA	NA	15	CASSLIFARYNEQFF	TGTGCCAGCAGTTTAATCTTCGCCAGGTACAATGAGCAGTTCTTC
TRBV27	TRBJ1-2	TRBD1	NA	17	CASSSKGQGVKDYGYTF	TGTGCCAGCAGTTCGAAGGGACAGGGGGTAAAGGACTATGGCTACACCTTC
TRBV13	TRBJ2-1	TRBD2	NA	18	CASSLLFGTSGGQDEQFF	TGTGCCAGCAGCCTATTATTCGGGACTAGCGGGGGCCAGGATGAGCAGTTCTTC
TRBV18	TRBJ2-7	NA	NA	16	CASSPRGPPGAYEQYF	TGTGCCAGCTCACCGAGAGGGCCCCCGGGGGCCTACGAGCAGTACTTC
TRBV6-6	TRBJ2-1	TRBD2	NA	16	CASSYSRLAGNNEQFF	TGTGCCAGCAGTTACTCGAGACTAGCGGGTAACAATGAGCAGTTCTTC
TRBV5-6	TRBJ1-2	TRBD1	NA	16	CASSLIGQGGNYGYTF	TGTGCCAGCAGCTTGATAGGACAGGGGGGAAACTATGGCTACACCTTC
TRBV11-3	TRBJ1-5	TRBD1	NA	19	CASSLRDRGPRLSNQPQHF	TGTGCCAGCAGCCTCCGGGACAGGGGGCCTCGATTAAGCAATCAGCCCCAGCATTTT
TRBV5-1	TRBJ2-7	NA	NA	13	CASSLGQGREQYF	TGCGCCAGCAGCTTGGGTCAGGGGCGGGAGCAGTACTTC
TRBV5-1	TRBJ2-3	TRBD2	NA	18	CASSFSAGASGGTDTQYF	TGCGCCAGCAGCTTTAGTGCCGGTGCTAGCGGGGGCACAGATACGCAGTATTTT
TRBV6-5	TRBJ1-2	NA	NA	15	CASSVSGAGNYGYTF	TGTGCCAGCAGCGTCTCAGGGGCCGGGAACTATGGCTACACCTTC